This T cell receptor (beta chain) stems from a study of post-analysis software for immune sequencing data. On the study more broadly: The disease courses spanned relapsing-remitting, secondary progressive and progressive-relapsing forms of multiple sclerosis.

Study-wide findings and caveats: In patients, TRBV5-6, TRBV5-1 and TRBV20-1 belonged to five or six TRBV segments found more frequently than in controls. Compared against controls, patients with multiple sclerosis displayed significantly lower normalized Chao1 diversity.

Incorporated into the TCR beta cDNA libraries were unique molecular identifiers, which served to reduce PCR and sequencing biases. From the PCR reads, TCRdb called clonotypes with MiXCR, one entry per CDR3 protein. Among some 890,000 distinct CDR3 sequences listed, under 70% were seen once. A remark on this clonotype: Its antigen is not identified.

The ends lost 7 bases at V and 2 bases at J; junction bases unmatched: 8. The CDR3 is 15 amino acids. CDR1 is SQVTM, CDR2 ANQGSEA, per germline. This sequence originates from a girl aged 5-17 years with multiple sclerosis. Sample: blood. J is TRBJ2-3 and V is TRBV29-1, with 11 bases fitting TRBD2. The CDR3 sequence is CSAVGLADATDTQYF. CDR3 DNA: TGCAGCGCAGTGGGACTAGCGGACGCCACAGATACGCAGTATTTT.